The 27 T cell receptor beta chains in this list originate from one sample, sequenced in a study of cytomegalovirus exposure and HLA in healthy donors. Only in-frame clones appear in the TCRdb table, and some are missing; sequencing was by immunoSEQ multiplex PCR. The sample shows about 98,000 clones, roughly 89% of them seen only once. Sequencing was carried out using PBMCs. The receptors come from a woman aged 30 to 39 in good health and CMV-seronegative.

The chain uses TRBV2 and TRBJ1-2; TRBD1 matches at 8 bases. Germline-derived CDR1 and CDR2 are SNHLY and FYNNEI. The junction had 9 bases not matched to a gene; V was cut back by 7 bases and J by 5 bases. CDR3 length: 14 residues. CDR3 in DNA: TGTGCCAGCACTGACAGGGGCGATGGGTATGGCTACACCTTC. Amino acid sequence: CASTDRGDGYGYTF.

The rearrangement uses TRBV6-1 and TRBJ1-1; D may be TRBD1 (5 bases). CDR3 size: 14 residues. CDR1 is MNHNS, CDR2 SASEGT, per germline. Trimming cost V 8 bases and J 4 bases, with 17 bases left between them. This CDR3 is CASAVTGGATEAFF. The CDR3 coding sequence is TGTGCCAGCGCAGTCACAGGCGGGGCCACTGAAGCTTTCTTT.

The gene calls are TRBV27 and TRBJ2-7, with 8 positions matching TRBD1. This CDR3 spans 13 amino acids. Germline V gives CDR1 MNHEY, CDR2 SMNVEV (reference sequence). With 6 bases clipped from V and 3 bases from J, the junction kept 4 bases outside the gene matches. The CDR3 DNA sequence: TGTGCCAGCAGACCACAGGGGGGCTACGAGCAGTACTTC. As protein: CASRPQGGYEQYF.

The V call is TRBV15, the J call TRBJ2-7; 8 nucleotides align to TRBD1. The CDR3 consists of 13 residues. The V segment lost 3 bases and the J segment 6 bases; nucleotides outside the gene matches: 4. Germline assignment: CDR1 LNHNV and CDR2 YYDKDF (reference sequence). The CDR3 DNA reads as TGTGCCACCAGCAGTGACAGGGGAGGCGAGCAGTACTTC. Its protein product is CATSSDRGGEQYF. The whole variable domain, filled in from reference TRBV15 and TRBJ2-7, reads DAMVIQNPRYQVTQFGKPVTLSCSQTLNHNVMYWYQQKSSQAPKLLFHYYDKDFNNEADTPDNFQSRRPNTSFCFLDIRSPGLGDTAMYLCATSSDRGGEQYFGPGTRLTVT.

This rearrangement joins TRBV25-1 to TRBJ1-5; TRBD1 might be the D (5 bases). This CDR3 comprises 15 residues. V was clipped by 6 bases and J by 2 bases, with 14 bases between them. Germline loops: CDR1 MGHDK, CDR2 SYGVNS. CDR3 DNA sequence: TGTGCCAGCAGCCGCGGGGGAGGAGGCAATCAGCCCCAGCATTTT. It yields the protein CASSRGGGGNQPQHF.

The rearrangement links TRBV28 to TRBJ2-7; possibly TRBD2 for D (5 bases). The CDR3 runs to 14 residues. V dropped 3 bases and J dropped 7 bases, with 16 bases sitting between them. Germline V gene data show CDR1 as MDHEN and CDR2 as SYDVKM. CDR3 sequence: CASSFERPTGEQYF. The CDR3, as DNA: TGTGCCAGCAGTTTTGAGAGACCTACGGGGGAGCAGTACTTC.

V usage is TRBV10-3 and J usage is TRBJ1-1, with 11 bases matching TRBD1. With 7 bases clipped from V and 4 bases from J, the junction kept 2 bases outside the gene matches. CDR1 is ENHRY, CDR2 SYGVKD, per germline. The length of the CDR3 is 13 residues. DNA for the CDR3: TGTGCCATCAAGGGGACAGGGGGCACTGAAGCTTTCTTT. This sequence encodes CAIKGTGGTEAFF.

This chain connects TRBV7-9 to TRBJ2-6, with 12 positions matching TRBD1. Looked up from germline, CDR1 is SEHNR and CDR2 is FQNEAQ (reference sequence). The V gene end was trimmed by 5 bases and the J gene end by 2 bases; junction bases not matched to a gene: 4. This CDR3 comprises 17 residues. CDR3 coding DNA: TGTGCCAGCAGCACCGGGACAGGGGGCACTGGGGCCAACGTCCTGACTTTC. It codes for CASSTGTGGTGANVLTF.

The chain is built from TRBV19 and TRBJ2-1; D might be TRBD1 (7 bases). Germline CDR1 reads LNHDA; CDR2 reads SQIVND (reference sequence). The CDR3 runs to 11 residues. The V and J ends lost 6 bases and 12 bases respectively, with 12 bases between them. In nucleotides, the CDR3 is TGTGCCAGTAGGTCCCAGGGGGGGCAGTTCTTC. This translates into CASRSQGGQFF.

The CDR3 DNA follows: TGTGCCAGCTGTTTTTCAGGGGCCCCAGATGGCTACACCTTC. This gives the protein CASCFSGAPDGYTF. The rearrangement uses TRBV2 and TRBJ1-2; TRBD1 is a possible D gene (6 bases). CDR3 length: 14 residues. The V gene lost 8 bases and the J gene lost 6 bases, with 19 bases spanning the gap. Germline V CDR1 and CDR2: SNHLY, FYNNEI. Complete variable domain (other parts from reference TRBV2 and TRBJ1-2): EPEVTQTPSHQVTQMGQEVILRCVPISNHLYFYWYRQILGQKVEFLVSFYNNEISEKSEIFDDQFSVERPDGSNFTLKIRSTKLEDSAMYFCASCFSGAPDGYTFGSGTRLTVV.

In the case of this clone: A junction end diverges from the germline sequence, so it may reflect a read error. The chain recombines TRBV7-7 with TRBJ2-3, with unresolved D. Per germline, CDR1 SSHAT and CDR2 FNYEAQ (reference sequence). The CDR3 extends over 13 amino acids. CDR3 nucleotide sequence: TGTGCTAGCAGCTTCTCGGTCGCAGATACGCAGTATTTT. This sequence encodes CASSFSVADTQYF.

The chain links TRBV28 to TRBJ2-7; D is possibly TRBD2 (5 bases). The CDR3 consists of 14 residues. The germline V gene encodes CDR1 MDHEN and CDR2 SYDVKM. Trimming left V 4 bases short and J 0 bases short, with 10 bases between. CDR3 region: CASSSNRGSYEQYF. Written as DNA, the CDR3 is TGTGCCAGCAGTTCGAACCGGGGCTCCTACGAGCAGTACTTC.

This chain uses TRBV4-2 with TRBJ2-1; 13 nucleotides agree with TRBD2. The CDR3 totals 16 residues. Germline V gene lookup returns CDR1 LGHNA and CDR2 YNFKEQ. V shed 4 bases and J 4 bases; nucleotides not matched to a gene: 4. This chain's CDR3 is CASSPRTSGGYNEQFF. Here the CDR3 DNA reads TGTGCCAGCAGCCCCCGGACTAGCGGGGGTTACAATGAGCAGTTCTTC.

The V call is TRBV5-6, the J call TRBJ2-7; D may be TRBD2 (6 bases). Germline V gene lookup returns CDR1 SGHDT and CDR2 YYEEEE. There are 14 residues in the CDR3. V shed 4 bases and J shed 6 bases, with 17 bases lying between them. The CDR3 nucleotides are TGTGCCAGCAGCCCCGGACTGGGACTTCGCGAGCAGTACTTC. Translated, it gives CASSPGLGLREQYF.

This CDR3 reads CASSFAGAGLFDEQYF. The CDR3 DNA is TGTGCCAGCAGTTTCGCTGGGGCCGGGCTTTTCGACGAGCAGTACTTC. The chain is built from TRBV28 and TRBJ2-7, with TRBD1 as a possible D gene (5 bases). The CDR3 runs 16 residues. The V gene lost 3 bases and the J gene lost 5 bases, with 20 bases spanning the gap. Germline V gives CDR1 MDHEN, CDR2 SYDVKM.

This clone was seen only a few times. The DNA for the CDR3 is TGTGCCAGCTCACCAAGACAGGGTCCCCCCTATGGCTACACCTTC. Translating it yields CASSPRQGPPYGYTF. The rearrangement uses TRBV18 and TRBJ1-2, with 7 bases identical to TRBD1. The V gene end was trimmed by 2 bases and the J gene end by 4 bases; junction bases not matched to a gene: 7. CDR3 length equals 15 residues. Germline V lookup: CDR1 KGHSH, CDR2 LQKENI.

The genes are TRBV4-3 and TRBJ2-3, with unresolved D. Between the trimmed V and J ends, which lost 0 bases and 3 bases, there was a span of 10 bases. Germline V gives CDR1 LGHNA, CDR2 YSLEER. The CDR3 runs to 15 residues. CDR3 DNA sequence: TGCGCCAGCAGCCAAGACAGGATCGAAACAGATACGCAGTATTTT. Protein product: CASSQDRIETDTQYF.

The chain has TRBV7-8 and TRBJ2-7; 9 nucleotides agree with TRBD1. The CDR3 is 14 amino acids. Trimming took 5 bases from V and 6 from J; bases not matched to a gene: 8. CDR1 and CDR2 from the germline V gene are SGHVS and FQNEAQ. The CDR3 DNA follows: TGTGCCAGCAGCCCTGGACAGGGGAATCGCGAGCAGTACTTC. Its protein is CASSPGQGNREQYF.

J is TRBJ1-5 and V is TRBV5-6, with TRBD1 as a possible D gene (5 bases). The CDR3 is made up of 15 amino acids. Germline-derived CDR1 and CDR2 are SGHDT and YYEEEE. V was clipped by 5 bases and J by 0 bases, with 12 bases between them. Here the CDR3 DNA reads TGTGCCAGCAGTTTGACAGCTTATAGCAATCAGCCCCAGCATTTT. Protein: CASSLTAYSNQPQHF. Looking up the rest from reference TRBV5-6 and TRBJ1-5 gives the full variable domain: DAGVTQSPTHLIKTRGQQVTLRCSPKSGHDTVSWYQQALGQGPQFIFQYYEEEERQRGNFPDRFSGHQFPNYSSELNVNALLLGDSALYLCASSLTAYSNQPQHFGDGTRLSIL.

This chain joins TRBV2 and TRBJ2-7, with TRBD1 as a possible D gene (5 bases). Germline V CDR1 and CDR2: SNHLY, FYNNEI. This CDR3 spans 12 amino acids. The V gene lost 11 bases and the J gene lost 2 bases, with 13 bases spanning the gap. DNA for the CDR3: TGTGCCGGGGCGAACCGAGCCTACGAGCAGTACTTC. Amino acids: CAGANRAYEQYF.

V is TRBV5-4 and J is TRBJ1-1; 7 bases are a match to TRBD1. Germline V gene sequence: CDR1 SGHNT, CDR2 YYREEE (reference sequence). V shed 4 bases and J 9 bases; nucleotides not matched to a gene: 6. This CDR3 is 12 amino acids long. For the CDR3, the DNA is TGTGCCAGCAGCATGGGACAGCAGAAAGCTTTCTTT. Its protein product is CASSMGQQKAFF.

V and J are TRBV19 and TRBJ1-5, with D possibly matching TRBD1 (6 bases). Per germline, CDR1 LNHDA and CDR2 SQIVND (reference sequence). The CDR3 sequence is 14 residues long. V dropped 7 bases and J dropped 6 bases, with 16 bases sitting between them. CDR3 DNA sequence: TGTGCCAGTAAGGGGGTTTCAGCGAGTCAGCCCCAGCATTTT. Its translation: CASKGVSASQPQHF.

The chain is built from TRBV11-3 and TRBJ1-1, with D hard to call. Trimming cost V 3 bases and J 7 bases, with 12 bases left between them. CDR1 is SGHNT, CDR2 YENEEA, per germline. The CDR3 has 13 residues. Written as DNA, the CDR3 is TGTGCCAGCAGCTTTGGGTCAGCGGGTGAAGCTTTCTTT. Its translation is CASSFGSAGEAFF.

The genes are TRBV5-6 and TRBJ2-7; no reliable D call. Germline CDR1 is SGHDT and CDR2 is YYEEEE. This CDR3 is 17 amino acids long. The V end was cut by 2 bases, the J end by 2 bases, with 20 bases between. DNA for the CDR3: TGTGCCAGCAGCTTCCCTACGCGGAACCTATTTACCTACGAGCAGTACTTC. Translating it yields CASSFPTRNLFTYEQYF.

The V and J genes are TRBV5-1 and TRBJ2-7; 7 bases line up with TRBD1. Germline trimming cut 3 bases from V and 2 bases from J; bases unmatched to any gene: 11. Germline CDR1 SGHRS, CDR2 YFSETQ. CDR3 length: 16 amino acids. The chain's CDR3 is CASSSNSGTATYEQYF. Here the CDR3 DNA reads TGCGCCAGCAGCTCAAATTCCGGGACAGCCACCTACGAGCAGTACTTC.

The V call is TRBV27, the J call TRBJ2-7, with 9 bases identical to TRBD2. The CDR3 spans 14 residues. Germline trimming cut 5 bases from V and 4 bases from J; bases unmatched to any gene: 6. Germline V CDR1 and CDR2: MNHEY, SMNVEV (reference sequence). The CDR3 DNA reads TGTGCCAGCAGTACCCAGGGACTAGCTTACGAGCAGTACTTC. Translation gives CASSTQGLAYEQYF.

V and J are TRBV7-9 and TRBJ2-1; maybe TRBD2 (6 bases). Germline values: CDR1 SEHNR, CDR2 FQNEAQ (reference sequence). V lost 3 bases, J lost 5 bases, and 14 bases lay in between. The CDR3 has 15 amino acids. In nucleotides, the CDR3 is TGTGCCAGCAGCTTTGTGGCTAGCGCAAACAATGAGCAGTTCTTC. It specifies CASSFVASANNEQFF. The variable domain in full, with the rest retrieved from reference TRBV7-9 and TRBJ2-1, is DTGVSQNPRHKITKRGQNVTFRCDPISEHNRLYWYRQTLGQGPEFLTYFQNEAQLEKSRLLSDRFSAERPKGSFSTLEIQRTEQGDSAMYLCASSFVASANNEQFFGPGTRLTVL.